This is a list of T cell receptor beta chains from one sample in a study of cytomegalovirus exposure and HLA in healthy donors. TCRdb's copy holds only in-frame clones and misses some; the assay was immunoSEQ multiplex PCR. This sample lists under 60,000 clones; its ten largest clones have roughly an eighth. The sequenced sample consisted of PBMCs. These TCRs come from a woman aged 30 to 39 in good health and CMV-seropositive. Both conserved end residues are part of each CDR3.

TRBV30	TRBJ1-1	CAWMWTPGAEAFF
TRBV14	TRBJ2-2	CASSSDRTYTGELFF
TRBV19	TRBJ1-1	CASSGVQGASEAFF
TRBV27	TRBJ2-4	CASSSRLAGENIQYF
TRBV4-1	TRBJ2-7	CASSQDPQGLREQYF
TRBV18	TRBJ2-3	CASSPRTGSADTQYF
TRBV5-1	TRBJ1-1	CASSEPGNTEAFF
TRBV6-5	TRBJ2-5	CASSYGETGAETQYF
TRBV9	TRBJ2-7	CASSKGQGKGEQYF
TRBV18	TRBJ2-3	CASSPRRGSGATDTQYF
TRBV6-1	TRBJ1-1	CASSDRGRNTEAFF
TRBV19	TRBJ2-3	CASRVAGDTQYF
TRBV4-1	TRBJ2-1	CASSHRTGSYNEQFF
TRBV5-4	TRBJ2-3	CASSGSRDTQYF
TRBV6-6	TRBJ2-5	CASRTSGGVETQYF
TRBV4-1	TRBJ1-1	CASSQEQGAPTEAFF
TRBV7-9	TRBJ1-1	CASSSGGPAGAFF
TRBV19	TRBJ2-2	CASRASGVTGELFF
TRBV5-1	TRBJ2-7	CASSLEQGIHEQYF
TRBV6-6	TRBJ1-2	CASREGGVAYGYTF
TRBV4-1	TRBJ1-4	CASSQDRLTGVEEKLFF
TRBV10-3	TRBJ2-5	CAISIAGGETQYF
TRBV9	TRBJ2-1	CASSVDQGIWGEQFF
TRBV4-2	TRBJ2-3	CASSQEKSSGGIDTQYF
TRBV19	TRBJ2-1	CASSIQGANEQFF
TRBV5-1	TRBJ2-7	CASSFDRGEQYF
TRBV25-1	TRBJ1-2	CASSESSGQGWHYGYTF
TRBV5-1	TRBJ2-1	CASSSTSGSGYNEQFF
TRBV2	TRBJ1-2	CASSEQGVDGYTF
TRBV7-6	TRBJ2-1	CASNRGLAGGGEQFF
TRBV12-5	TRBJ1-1	CASGLGAGTRNTEAFF
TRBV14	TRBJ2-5	CASSRRVWRVAQETQYF
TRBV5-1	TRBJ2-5	CASSLVGQETQYF
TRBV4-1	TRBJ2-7	CASSQEYGGGVYEQYF
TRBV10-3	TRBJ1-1	CAILGQGSTEAFF
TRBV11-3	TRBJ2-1	CASSPALWGERKKEFF
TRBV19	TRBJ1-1	CASSLAGYGTEAFF
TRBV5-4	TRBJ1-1	CASSSLAMNTEAFF
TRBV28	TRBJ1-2	CASSQVVTGDGYTF
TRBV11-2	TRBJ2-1	CASSLSGHNEQFF
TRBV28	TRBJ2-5	CASSLPASGGEETQYF
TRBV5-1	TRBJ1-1	CASSLGRGTNTEAFF
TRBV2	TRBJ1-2	CASPKQGQGNYGYTF
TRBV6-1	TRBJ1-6	CASSENRGRGSSPLHF
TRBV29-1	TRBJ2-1	CSAGRRGLEQFF
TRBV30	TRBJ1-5	CAWSGQGGNQPQHF
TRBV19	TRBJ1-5	CASSIQTGQANQPQHF
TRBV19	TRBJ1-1	CASSLPRFGNTEAFF
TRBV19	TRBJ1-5	CASSMGHRSNQPQHF
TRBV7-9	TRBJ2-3	CASSLRGGSTDTQYF
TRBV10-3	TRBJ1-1	CAISAGQGLTNTEAFF
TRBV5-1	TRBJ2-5	CASSGRDSRQTQYF
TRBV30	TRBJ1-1	CAWALQVEAFF
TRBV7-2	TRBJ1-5	CASSYGGNQPQHF
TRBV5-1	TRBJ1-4	CASSVDRRATNEKLFF
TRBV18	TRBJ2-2	CASSPWPNTGELFF
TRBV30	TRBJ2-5	CAWATGFSETQYF
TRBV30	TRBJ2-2	CASGTSGEANTGELFF
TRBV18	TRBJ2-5	CASSPTRLAGEETQYF